These 8 T cell receptor beta chains were sequenced from one sample in a study of cytomegalovirus exposure and HLA in healthy donors. The PCR employed 60 Vbeta primers together with 13 Jbeta primers. Data came from immunoSEQ multiplex PCR; TCRdb stores just in-frame clones and leaves some out. This sample's clone table lists 200,000 to 250,000 clones. The sample taken for sequencing was PBMCs. The receptors originated from a woman in her 30s in good health and CMV-seropositive.

The chain employs TRBV6-5 and TRBJ1-4; 7 nucleotides agree with TRBD1. With 2 bases clipped from V and 3 bases from J, the junction kept 6 bases outside the gene matches. CDR1 is MNHEY and CDR2 is SVGAGI in the germline V gene. The CDR3 totals 16 residues. The DNA for the CDR3 is TGTGCCAGCAGTTACGGCAGGGGGGATTCTAATGAAAAACTGTTTTTT. Translation: CASSYGRGDSNEKLFF.

The chain uses TRBV5-5 and TRBJ1-2, with D perhaps matching TRBD1 (5 bases). Trimming took off 0 bases at V and 8 bases at J, with 11 bases between the two ends. This CDR3 contains 13 residues. The germline V gene encodes CDR1 SGHKS and CDR2 YYEKEE (reference sequence). The CDR3 is CASSLAQGNGYTF. The CDR3 DNA sequence: TGTGCCAGCAGCTTGGCTCAGGGAAACGGCTACACCTTC.

Concerning this clone itself: One junction end does not reproduce the germline sequence, and a read error may be involved. The rearrangement links TRBV4-2 to TRBJ1-1; no definite D call. Germline-derived CDR1 and CDR2 are LGHNA and YNFKEQ. The length of the CDR3 is 16 residues. Written as DNA, the CDR3 is TGTGCCAGCAGTCAAGACTGGGGAGACGGGAACACTGAAGCTTTCTTT. It encodes CASSQDWGDGNTEAFF.

The rearrangement joins TRBV6-5 to TRBJ1-3, with D perhaps matching TRBD1 (5 bases). Trimming removed 4 bases from V and 4 bases from J, with 17 bases in between. The CDR3 spans 16 residues. CDR1 is MNHEY and CDR2 is SVGAGI in the germline V gene. CDR3 region: CASSSDTRIQGNTIYF. The CDR3 coding sequence is TGTGCCAGCAGTTCGGACACCCGTATCCAAGGAAACACCATATATTTT.

The chain links TRBV4-3 to TRBJ2-3, with TRBD2 matching 11 bases. With V trimmed by 0 bases and J by 4 bases, 6 bases remained unmatched. The CDR3 sequence is 17 residues long. The germline CDR1 and CDR2 sequences are LGHNA and YSLEER. The CDR3 protein is CASSQDPTSGKSDTQYF. The CDR3 DNA follows: TGCGCCAGCAGCCAAGATCCGACTAGCGGGAAGTCAGATACGCAGTATTTT.

This chain joins TRBV10-1 and TRBJ1-1, with 7 nucleotides matching TRBD1. J gave up 4 bases and V 2 bases, and 4 bases lay outside the gene matches. This CDR3 spans 14 amino acids. Germline CDR1 is WNHNN and CDR2 is SYGVQD (reference sequence). The DNA for the CDR3 is TGCGCCAGCAGTGAGATGCGGGACAGCACTGAAGCTTTCTTT. Its translation: CASSEMRDSTEAFF.

Written as DNA, the CDR3 is TGTGCCAGCAGCTACGGACAAACCACCGGGGAGCTGTTTTTT. Its translation: CASSYGQTTGELFF. V usage is TRBV5-5 and J usage is TRBJ2-2; possible D gene TRBD1, 5 bases. From germline, CDR1 is SGHKS and CDR2 YYEKEE (reference sequence). Trimming stripped 3 bases from V and 4 bases from J, with 10 bases between. The CDR3 totals 14 residues.

The chain carries TRBV29-1 and TRBJ1-2; D may be TRBD1 (6 bases). The germline V gene has CDR1 SQVTM and CDR2 ANQGSEA. The length of the CDR3 is 14 residues. V was shortened by 6 bases and J by 8 bases, with 22 bases between the two germline ends. The CDR3, as DNA: TGCAGCGTCACCAGCCCTGACAGGTTCGTAGGCTACACCTTC. It codes for CSVTSPDRFVGYTF. The variable domain in full, completed from reference TRBV29-1 and TRBJ1-2, reads SAVISQKPSRDICQRGTSLTIQCQVDSQVTMMFWYRQQPGQSLTLIATANQGSEATYESGFVIDKFPISRPNLTFSTLTVSNMSPEDSSIYLCSVTSPDRFVGYTFGSGTRLTVV.